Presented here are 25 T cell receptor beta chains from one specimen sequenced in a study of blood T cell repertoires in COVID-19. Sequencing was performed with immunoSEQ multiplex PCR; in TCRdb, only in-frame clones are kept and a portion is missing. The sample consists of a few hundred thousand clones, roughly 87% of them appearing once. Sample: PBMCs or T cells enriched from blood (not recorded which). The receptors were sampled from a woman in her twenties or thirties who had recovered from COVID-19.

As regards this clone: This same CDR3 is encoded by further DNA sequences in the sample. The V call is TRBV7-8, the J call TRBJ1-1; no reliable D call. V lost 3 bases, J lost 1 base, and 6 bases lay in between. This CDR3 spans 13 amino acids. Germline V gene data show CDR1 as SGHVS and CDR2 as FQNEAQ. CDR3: CASSLAGNTEAFF. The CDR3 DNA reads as TGTGCCAGCAGCTTGGCGGGGAACACTGAAGCTTTCTTT.

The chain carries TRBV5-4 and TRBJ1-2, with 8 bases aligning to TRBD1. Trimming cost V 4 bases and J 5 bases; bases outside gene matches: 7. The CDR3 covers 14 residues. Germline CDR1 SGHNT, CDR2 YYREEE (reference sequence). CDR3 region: CASSQTGQAYGYTF. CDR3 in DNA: TGTGCCAGCAGCCAAACGGGACAGGCATATGGCTACACCTTC.

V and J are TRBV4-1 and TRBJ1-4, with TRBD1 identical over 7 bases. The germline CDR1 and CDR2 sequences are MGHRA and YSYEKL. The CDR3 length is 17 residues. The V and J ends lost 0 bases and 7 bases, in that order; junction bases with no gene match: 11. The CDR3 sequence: CASSQDWGDRRGEKLFF. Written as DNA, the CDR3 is TGCGCCAGCAGCCAAGACTGGGGGGACAGAAGGGGTGAAAAACTGTTTTTT.

CDR3 coding DNA: TGTGCCAGCAGTTATGGGACTTCTGGAAACACCATATATTTT. It is translated as CASSYGTSGNTIYF. The chain recombines TRBV6-5 with TRBJ1-3; possibly TRBD1 for D (5 bases). The CDR3 contains 14 residues. CDR1 MNHEY and CDR2 SVGAGI come from the germline V gene. The V gene lost 3 bases and the J gene lost 1 base, with 7 bases spanning the gap.

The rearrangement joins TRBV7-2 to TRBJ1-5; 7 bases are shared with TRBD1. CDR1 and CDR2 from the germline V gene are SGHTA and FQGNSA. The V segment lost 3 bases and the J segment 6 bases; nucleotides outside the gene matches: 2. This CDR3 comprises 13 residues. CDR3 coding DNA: TGTGCCAGCAGCTTGACAGGGAGTCAGCCCCAGCATTTT. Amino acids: CASSLTGSQPQHF. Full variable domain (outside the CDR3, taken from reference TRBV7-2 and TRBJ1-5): GAGVSQSPSNKVTEKGKDVELRCDPISGHTALYWYRQSLGQGLEFLIYFQGNSAPDKSGLPSDRFSAERTGGSVSTLTIQRTQQEDSAVYLCASSLTGSQPQHFGDGTRLSIL.

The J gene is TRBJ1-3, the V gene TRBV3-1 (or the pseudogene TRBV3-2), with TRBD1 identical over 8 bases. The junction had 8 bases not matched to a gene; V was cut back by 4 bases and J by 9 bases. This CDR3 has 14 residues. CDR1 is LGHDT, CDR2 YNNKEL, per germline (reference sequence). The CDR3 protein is CASSPVGTGGTIYF. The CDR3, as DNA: TGTGCCAGCAGCCCCGTCGGGACAGGTGGCACCATATATTTT.

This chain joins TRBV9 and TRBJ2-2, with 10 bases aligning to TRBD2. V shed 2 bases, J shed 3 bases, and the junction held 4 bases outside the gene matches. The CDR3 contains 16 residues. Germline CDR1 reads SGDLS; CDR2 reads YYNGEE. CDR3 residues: CASSVSGGADTGELFF. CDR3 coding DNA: TGTGCCAGCAGCGTGAGCGGGGGGGCCGACACCGGGGAGCTGTTTTTT.

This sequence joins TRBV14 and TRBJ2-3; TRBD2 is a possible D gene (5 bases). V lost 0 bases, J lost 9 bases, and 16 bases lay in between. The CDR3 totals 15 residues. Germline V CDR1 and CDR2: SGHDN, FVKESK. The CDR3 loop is CASSQDKGGGRTQYF. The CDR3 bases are TGTGCCAGCAGCCAAGATAAAGGAGGAGGAAGGACGCAGTATTTT.

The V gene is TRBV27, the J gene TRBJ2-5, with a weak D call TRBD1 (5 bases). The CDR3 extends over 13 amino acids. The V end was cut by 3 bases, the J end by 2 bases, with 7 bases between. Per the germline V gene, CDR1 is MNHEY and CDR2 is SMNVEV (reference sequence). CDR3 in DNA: TGTGCCAGCAGTTTCCAGGGTCAAGAGACCCAGTACTTC. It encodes CASSFQGQETQYF.

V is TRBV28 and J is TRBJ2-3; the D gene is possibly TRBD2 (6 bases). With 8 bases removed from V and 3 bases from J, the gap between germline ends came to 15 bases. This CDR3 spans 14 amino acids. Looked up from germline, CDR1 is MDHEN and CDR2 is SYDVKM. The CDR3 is CASGGGRGTDTQYF. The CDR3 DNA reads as TGTGCCAGCGGTGGAGGGAGAGGTACAGATACGCAGTATTTT.

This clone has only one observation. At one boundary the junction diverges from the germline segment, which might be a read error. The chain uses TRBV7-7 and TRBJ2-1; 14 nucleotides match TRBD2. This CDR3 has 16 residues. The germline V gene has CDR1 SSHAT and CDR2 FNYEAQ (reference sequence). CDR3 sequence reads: CASSATGTSGRSEQFF. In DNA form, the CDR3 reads TGTGCTAGCAGCGCAACCGGGACTAGCGGGAGATCTGAGCAGTTCTTC.

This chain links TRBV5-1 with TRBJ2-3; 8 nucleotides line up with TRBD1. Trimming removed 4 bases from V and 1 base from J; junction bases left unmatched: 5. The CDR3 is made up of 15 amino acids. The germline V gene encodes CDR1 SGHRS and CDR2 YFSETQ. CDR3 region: CASSPPDRGTDTQYF. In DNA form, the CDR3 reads TGCGCCAGCAGCCCCCCGGACAGGGGCACAGATACGCAGTATTTT.

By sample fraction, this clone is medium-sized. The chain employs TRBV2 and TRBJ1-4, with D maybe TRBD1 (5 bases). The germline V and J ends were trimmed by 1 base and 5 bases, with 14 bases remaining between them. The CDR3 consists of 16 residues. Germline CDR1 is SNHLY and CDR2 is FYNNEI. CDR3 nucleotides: TGTGCCAGCAGTGAAGGGGGGGGTCGTGCGAATGAAAAACTGTTTTTT. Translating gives CASSEGGGRANEKLFF. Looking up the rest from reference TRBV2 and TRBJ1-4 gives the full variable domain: EPEVTQTPSHQVTQMGQEVILRCVPISNHLYFYWYRQILGQKVEFLVSFYNNEISEKSEIFDDQFSVERPDGSNFTLKIRSTKLEDSAMYFCASSEGGGRANEKLFFGSGTQLSVL.

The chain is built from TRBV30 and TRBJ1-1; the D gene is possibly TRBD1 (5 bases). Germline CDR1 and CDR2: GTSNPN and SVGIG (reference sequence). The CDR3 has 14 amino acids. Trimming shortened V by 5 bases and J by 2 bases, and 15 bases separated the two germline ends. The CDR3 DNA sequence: TGTGCCTGGGCCGGGGGAGGGCGTAACACTGAAGCTTTCTTT. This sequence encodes CAWAGGGRNTEAFF.

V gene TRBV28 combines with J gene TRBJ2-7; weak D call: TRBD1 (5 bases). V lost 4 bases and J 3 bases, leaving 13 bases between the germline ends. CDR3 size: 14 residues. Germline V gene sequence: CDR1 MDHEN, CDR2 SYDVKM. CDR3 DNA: TGTGCCAGCAGTTCCTCCACCGACAGCTACGAGCAGTACTTC. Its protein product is CASSSSTDSYEQYF.

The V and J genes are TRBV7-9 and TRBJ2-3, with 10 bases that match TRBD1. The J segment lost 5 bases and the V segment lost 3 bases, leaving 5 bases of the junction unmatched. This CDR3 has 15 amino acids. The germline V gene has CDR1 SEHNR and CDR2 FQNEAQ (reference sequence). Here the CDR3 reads CASSFTDRGRDTQYF. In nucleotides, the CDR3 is TGTGCCAGCAGCTTTACCGACAGGGGGCGAGATACGCAGTATTTT.

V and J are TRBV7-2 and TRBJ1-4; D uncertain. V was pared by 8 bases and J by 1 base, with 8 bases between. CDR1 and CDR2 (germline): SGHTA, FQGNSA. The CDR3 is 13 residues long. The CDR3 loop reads CASGIVTNEKLFF. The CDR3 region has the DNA TGTGCCAGCGGCATTGTAACTAATGAAAAACTGTTTTTT.

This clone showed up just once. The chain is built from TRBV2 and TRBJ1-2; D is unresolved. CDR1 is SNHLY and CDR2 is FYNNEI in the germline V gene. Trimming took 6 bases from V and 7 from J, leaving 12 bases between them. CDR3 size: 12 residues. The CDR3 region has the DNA TGTGCCAGCAGCCCCTCCCAGGCTGGCTACACCTTC. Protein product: CASSPSQAGYTF.

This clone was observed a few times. CDR3 DNA sequence: TGTGCCAGCAGTACCACCGACAGGGGTGGGGGCTACACCTTC. Translation gives CASSTTDRGGGYTF. V and J are TRBV6-5 and TRBJ1-2, with 8 bases matching TRBD1. The V and J ends lost 5 bases and 8 bases, in that order; junction bases with no gene match: 10. Germline assignment: CDR1 MNHEY and CDR2 SVGAGI. The CDR3 is 14 amino acids.

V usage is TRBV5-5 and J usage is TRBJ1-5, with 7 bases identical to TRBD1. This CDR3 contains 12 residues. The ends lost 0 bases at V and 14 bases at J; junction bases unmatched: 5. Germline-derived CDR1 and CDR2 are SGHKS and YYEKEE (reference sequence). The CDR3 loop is CASSLGAGGEHF. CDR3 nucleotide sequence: TGTGCCAGCAGCTTGGGGGCAGGGGGTGAGCATTTT.

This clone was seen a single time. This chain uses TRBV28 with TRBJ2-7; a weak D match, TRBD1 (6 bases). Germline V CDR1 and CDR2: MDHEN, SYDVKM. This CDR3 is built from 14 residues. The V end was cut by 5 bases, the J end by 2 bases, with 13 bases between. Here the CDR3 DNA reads TGTGCCAGCAGTCCGACTGAGGGGGCCTACGAGCAGTACTTC. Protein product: CASSPTEGAYEQYF.

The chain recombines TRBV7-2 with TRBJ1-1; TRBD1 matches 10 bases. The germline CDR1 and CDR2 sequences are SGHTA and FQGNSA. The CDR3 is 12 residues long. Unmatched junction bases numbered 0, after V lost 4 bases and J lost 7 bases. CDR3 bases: TGTGCCAGCAGCTGGGACAGGGGTGAAGCTTTCTTT. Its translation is CASSWDRGEAFF.

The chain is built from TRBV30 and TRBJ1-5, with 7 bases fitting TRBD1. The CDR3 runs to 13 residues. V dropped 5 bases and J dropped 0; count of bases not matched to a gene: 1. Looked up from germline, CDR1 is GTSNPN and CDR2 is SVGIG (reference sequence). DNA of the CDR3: TGTGCCTGGGGGGACAGTAGCAATCAGCCCCAGCATTTT. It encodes CAWGDSSNQPQHF.

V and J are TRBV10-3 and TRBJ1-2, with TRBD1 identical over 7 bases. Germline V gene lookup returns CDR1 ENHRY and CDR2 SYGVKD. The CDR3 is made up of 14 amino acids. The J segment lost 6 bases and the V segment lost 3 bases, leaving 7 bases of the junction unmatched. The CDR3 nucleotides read TGTGCCATCAGTGAACAACAGGGGATCGATGGCTACACCTTC. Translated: CAISEQQGIDGYTF.

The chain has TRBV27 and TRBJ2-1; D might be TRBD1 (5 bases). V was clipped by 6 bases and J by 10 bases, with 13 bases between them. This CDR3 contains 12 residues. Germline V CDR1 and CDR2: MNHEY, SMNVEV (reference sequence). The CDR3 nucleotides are TGTGCCAGCAGCGTCGACAGTCGGGAGCAGTTCTTC. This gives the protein CASSVDSREQFF.